This T cell receptor beta chain derives from a study of memory CD4+ T cells and cytomegalovirus serostatus. General study points: A US-trained random forest predicted CMV serostatus with median AUC around 0.91. CD4+ memory repertoires contained about 40% of the roughly 160 reported CMV TCRbeta sequences.

Measured with immunoSEQ multiplex PCR; TCRdb has only the in-frame clones, and not every one. The repertoire holds 70,000 to 95,000 clones, with more than 70% as singletons. Single viable CD3+CD4+CD8-CD45RO+ cells were sorted as the memory CD4+ T cells. A word on this clone: Its antigen is currently unknown.

The material sequenced was memory CD4+ T cells from blood. This receptor was obtained from an adult in good health and CMV-seronegative.

CDR3 protein: CASSVDMDYGYTF. CDR3 DNA sequence: TGTGCCAGCAGTGTGGACATGGACTATGGCTACACCTTC. This chain joins TRBV2 and TRBJ1-2; perhaps TRBD1 as D (5 bases). Trimming removed 4 bases from V and 3 bases from J, with 9 bases in between. CDR1 is SNHLY and CDR2 is FYNNEI in the germline V gene. The CDR3 has 13 amino acids.